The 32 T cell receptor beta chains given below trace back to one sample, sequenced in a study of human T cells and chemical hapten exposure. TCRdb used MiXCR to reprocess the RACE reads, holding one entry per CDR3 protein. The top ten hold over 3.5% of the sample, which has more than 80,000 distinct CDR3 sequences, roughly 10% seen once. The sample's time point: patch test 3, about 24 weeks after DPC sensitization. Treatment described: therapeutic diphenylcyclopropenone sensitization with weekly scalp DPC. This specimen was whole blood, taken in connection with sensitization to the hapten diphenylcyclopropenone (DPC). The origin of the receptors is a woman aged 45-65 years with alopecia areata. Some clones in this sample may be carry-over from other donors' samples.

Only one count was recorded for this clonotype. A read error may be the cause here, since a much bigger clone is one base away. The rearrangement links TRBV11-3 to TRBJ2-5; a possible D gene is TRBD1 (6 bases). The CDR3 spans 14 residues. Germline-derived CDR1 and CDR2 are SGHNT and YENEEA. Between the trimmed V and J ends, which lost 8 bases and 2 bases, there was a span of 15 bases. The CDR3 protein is CASGPGTTQETQYF. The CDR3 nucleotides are TGTGCCAGCGGCCCCGGGACAACTCAAGAGACCCAGTACTTC.

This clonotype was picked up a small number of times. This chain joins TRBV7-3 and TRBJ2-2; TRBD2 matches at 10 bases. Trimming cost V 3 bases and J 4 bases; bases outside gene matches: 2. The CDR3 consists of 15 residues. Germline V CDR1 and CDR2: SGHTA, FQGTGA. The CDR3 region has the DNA TGTGCCAGCAGCTTTCGGACTAGCGGCACCGGGGAGCTGTTTTTT. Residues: CASSFRTSGTGELFF.

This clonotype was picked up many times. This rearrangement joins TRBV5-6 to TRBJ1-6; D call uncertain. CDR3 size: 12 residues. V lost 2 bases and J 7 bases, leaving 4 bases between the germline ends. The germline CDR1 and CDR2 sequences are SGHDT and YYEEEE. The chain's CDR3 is CASSFGNSPLHF. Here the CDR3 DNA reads TGTGCCAGCAGCTTCGGGAATTCACCCCTCCACTTT.

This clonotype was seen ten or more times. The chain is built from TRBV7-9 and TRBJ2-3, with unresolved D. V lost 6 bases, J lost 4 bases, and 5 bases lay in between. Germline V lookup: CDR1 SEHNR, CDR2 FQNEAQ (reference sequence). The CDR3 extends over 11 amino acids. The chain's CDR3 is CASRTADTQYF. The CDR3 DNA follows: TGTGCCAGCAGAACCGCAGATACGCAGTATTTT.

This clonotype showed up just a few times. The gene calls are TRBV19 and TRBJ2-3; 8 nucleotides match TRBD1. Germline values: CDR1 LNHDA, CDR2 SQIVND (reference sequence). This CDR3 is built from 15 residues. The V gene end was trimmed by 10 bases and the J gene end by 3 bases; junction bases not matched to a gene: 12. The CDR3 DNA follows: TGTGCCACCCGACCCGGGACAGGTGTAACAGATACGCAGTATTTT. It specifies CATRPGTGVTDTQYF.

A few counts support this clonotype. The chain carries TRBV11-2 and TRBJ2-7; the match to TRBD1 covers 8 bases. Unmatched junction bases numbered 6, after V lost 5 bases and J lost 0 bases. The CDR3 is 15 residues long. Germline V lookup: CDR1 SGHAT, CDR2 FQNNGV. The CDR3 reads CASSPRTGTSYEQYF. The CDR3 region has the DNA TGTGCCAGCAGCCCAAGGACAGGGACCTCCTACGAGCAGTACTTC.

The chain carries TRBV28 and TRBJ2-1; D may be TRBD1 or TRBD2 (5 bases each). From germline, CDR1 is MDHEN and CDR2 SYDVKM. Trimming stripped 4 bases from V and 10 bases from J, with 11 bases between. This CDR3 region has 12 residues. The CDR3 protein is CASSSPGAEQFF. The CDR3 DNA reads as TGTGCCAGCAGTTCCCCCGGGGCAGAGCAGTTCTTC.

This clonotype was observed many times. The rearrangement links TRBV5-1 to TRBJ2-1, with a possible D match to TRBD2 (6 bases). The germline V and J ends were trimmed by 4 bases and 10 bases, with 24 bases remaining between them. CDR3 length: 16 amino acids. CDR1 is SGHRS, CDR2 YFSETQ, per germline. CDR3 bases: TGCGCCAGCAGCCCGGAGGGTAGCGGTCCGGGGCGAGAGCAGTTCTTC. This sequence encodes CASSPEGSGPGREQFF. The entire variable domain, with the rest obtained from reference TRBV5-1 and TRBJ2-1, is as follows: KAGVTQTPRYLIKTRGQQVTLSCSPISGHRSVSWYQQTPGQGLQFLFEYFSETQRNKGNFPGRFSGRQFSNSRSEMNVSTLELGDSALYLCASSPEGSGPGREQFFGPGTRLTVL.

The chain's CDR3 is CAITQGYNSPLHF. The CDR3 DNA follows: TGTGCCATCACCCAGGGGTATAATTCACCCCTCCACTTT. This chain joins TRBV10-3 and TRBJ1-6; possibly TRBD1 for D (6 bases). V lost 7 bases and J 4 bases, leaving 8 bases between the germline ends. CDR1 and CDR2 (germline): ENHRY, SYGVKD. CDR3 size: 13 residues.

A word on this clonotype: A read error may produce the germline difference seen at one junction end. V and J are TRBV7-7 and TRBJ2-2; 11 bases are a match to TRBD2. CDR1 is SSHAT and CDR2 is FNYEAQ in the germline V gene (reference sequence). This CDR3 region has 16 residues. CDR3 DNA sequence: TGTGCTAGCAGCGTAACTAGCGGGAGATCAACCGGGGAGCTGCTTTTT. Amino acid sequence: CASSVTSGRSTGELLF. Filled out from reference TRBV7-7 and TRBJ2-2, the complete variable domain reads GAGVSQSPRYKVTKRGQDVTLRCDPISSHATLYWYQQALGQGPEFLTYFNYEAQPDKSGLPSDRFSAERPEGSISTLTIQRTEQRDSAMYRCASSVTSGRSTGELLFGEGSRLTVL.

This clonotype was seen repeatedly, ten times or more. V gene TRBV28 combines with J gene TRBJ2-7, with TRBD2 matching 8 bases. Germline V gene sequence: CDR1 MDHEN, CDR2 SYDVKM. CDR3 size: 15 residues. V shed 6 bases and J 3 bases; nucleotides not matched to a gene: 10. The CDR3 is CASSTAGLGFYEQYF. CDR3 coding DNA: TGTGCCAGCAGCACCGCGGGACTAGGGTTCTACGAGCAGTACTTC.

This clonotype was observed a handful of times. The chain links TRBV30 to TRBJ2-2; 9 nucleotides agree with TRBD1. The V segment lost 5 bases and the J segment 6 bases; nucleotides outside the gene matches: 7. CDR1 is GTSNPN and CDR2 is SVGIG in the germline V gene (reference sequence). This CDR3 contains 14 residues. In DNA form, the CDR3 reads TGTGCCTGGGAGCCCGGGACAGGGTCCGGGGAGCTGTTTTTT. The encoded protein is CAWEPGTGSGELFF.

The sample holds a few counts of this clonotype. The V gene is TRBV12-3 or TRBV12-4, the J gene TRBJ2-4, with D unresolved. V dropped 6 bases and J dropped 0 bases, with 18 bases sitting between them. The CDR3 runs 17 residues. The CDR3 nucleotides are TGTGCCAGCAGCCAAACCCAGCGCCCAGTAGCCAAAAACATTCAGTACTTC. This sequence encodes CASSQTQRPVAKNIQYF.

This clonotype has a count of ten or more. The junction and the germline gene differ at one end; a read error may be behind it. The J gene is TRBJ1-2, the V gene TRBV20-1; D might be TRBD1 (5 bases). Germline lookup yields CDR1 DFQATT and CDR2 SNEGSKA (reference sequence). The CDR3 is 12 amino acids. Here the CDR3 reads CSAPRDPGFTFF. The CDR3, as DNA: TGCAGTGCTCCTAGGGACCCGGGCTTCACCTTCTTC.

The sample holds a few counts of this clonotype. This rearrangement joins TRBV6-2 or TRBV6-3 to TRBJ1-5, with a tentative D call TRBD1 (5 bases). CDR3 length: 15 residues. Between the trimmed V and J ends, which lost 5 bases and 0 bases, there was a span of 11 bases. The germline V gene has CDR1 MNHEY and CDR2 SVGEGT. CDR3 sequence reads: CASSRRGYSNQPQHF. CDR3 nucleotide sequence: TGTGCCAGCAGTCGCCGGGGGTATAGCAATCAGCCCCAGCATTTT.

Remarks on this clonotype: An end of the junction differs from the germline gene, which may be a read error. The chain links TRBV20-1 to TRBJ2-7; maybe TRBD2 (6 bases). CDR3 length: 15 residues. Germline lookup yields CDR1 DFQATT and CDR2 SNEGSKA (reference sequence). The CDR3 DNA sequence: TGCAGTGCCAGAGATCTCCCTAGCGCTTCCTCGGAGCAGTACTTC. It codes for CSARDLPSASSEQYF.

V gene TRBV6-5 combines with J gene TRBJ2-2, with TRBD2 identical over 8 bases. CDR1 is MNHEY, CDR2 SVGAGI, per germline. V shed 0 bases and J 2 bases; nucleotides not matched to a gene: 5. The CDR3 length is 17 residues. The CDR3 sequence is CASSYSVAGTNTGELFF. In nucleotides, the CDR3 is TGTGCCAGCAGTTACTCGGTAGCGGGGACCAACACCGGGGAGCTGTTTTTT.

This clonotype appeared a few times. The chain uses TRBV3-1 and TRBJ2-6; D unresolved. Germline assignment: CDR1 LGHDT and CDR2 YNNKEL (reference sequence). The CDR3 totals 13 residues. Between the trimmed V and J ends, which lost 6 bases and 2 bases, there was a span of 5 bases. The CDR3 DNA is TGTGCCAGCAGGGGGACTGGGGCCAACGTCCTGACTTTC. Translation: CASRGTGANVLTF. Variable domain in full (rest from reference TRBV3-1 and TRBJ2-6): DTAVSQTPKYLVTQMGNDKSIKCEQNLGHDTMYWYKQDSKKFLKIMFSYNNKELIINETVPNRFSPKSPDKAHLNLHINSLELGDSAVYFCASRGTGANVLTFGAGSRLTVL.

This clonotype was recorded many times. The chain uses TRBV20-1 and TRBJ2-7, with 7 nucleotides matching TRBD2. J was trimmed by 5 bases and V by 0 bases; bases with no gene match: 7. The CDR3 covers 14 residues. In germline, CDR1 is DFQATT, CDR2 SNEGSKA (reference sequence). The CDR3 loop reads CSARDGGSVHEQYF. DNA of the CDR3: TGCAGTGCTAGAGATGGCGGGAGTGTCCACGAGCAGTACTTC.

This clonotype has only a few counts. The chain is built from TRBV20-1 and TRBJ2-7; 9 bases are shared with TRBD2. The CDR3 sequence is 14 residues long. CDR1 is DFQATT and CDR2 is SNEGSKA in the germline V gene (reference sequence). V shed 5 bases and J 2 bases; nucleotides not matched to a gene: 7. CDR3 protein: CSAVGLASTYEQYF. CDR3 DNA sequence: TGCAGTGCTGTAGGACTAGCGTCTACCTACGAGCAGTACTTC.

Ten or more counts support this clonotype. The CDR3 sequence: CASGSSGGETQYF. In nucleotides, the CDR3 is TGCGCCAGCGGCTCTAGCGGCGGAGAGACCCAGTACTTC. This sequence joins TRBV5-1 and TRBJ2-5, with 7 bases fitting TRBD2. V was pared by 7 bases and J by 4 bases, with 7 bases of the junction left unmatched. Germline V gene lookup returns CDR1 SGHRS and CDR2 YFSETQ. The CDR3 runs 13 residues. The entire variable domain, with the rest obtained from reference TRBV5-1 and TRBJ2-5, is as follows: KAGVTQTPRYLIKTRGQQVTLSCSPISGHRSVSWYQQTPGQGLQFLFEYFSETQRNKGNFPGRFSGRQFSNSRSEMNVSTLELGDSALYLCASGSSGGETQYFGPGTRLLVL.

The CDR3 sequence is CASSYGEGGKAFF. CDR3 nucleotide sequence: TGTGCCAGCAGTTACGGAGAGGGGGGAAAAGCTTTCTTT. The chain couples TRBV6-5 to TRBJ1-1; TRBD1 might be the D (6 bases). There are 13 residues in the CDR3. The germline CDR1 and CDR2 sequences are MNHEY and SVGAGI. Trimming took 2 bases from V and 9 from J, leaving 13 bases between them.

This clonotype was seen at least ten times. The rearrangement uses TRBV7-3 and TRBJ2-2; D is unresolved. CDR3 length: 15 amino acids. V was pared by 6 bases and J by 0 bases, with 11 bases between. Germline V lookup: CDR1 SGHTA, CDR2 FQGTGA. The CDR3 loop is CASSSQPTNTGELFF. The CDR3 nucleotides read TGTGCCAGCAGTTCCCAGCCTACGAACACCGGGGAGCTGTTTTTT.

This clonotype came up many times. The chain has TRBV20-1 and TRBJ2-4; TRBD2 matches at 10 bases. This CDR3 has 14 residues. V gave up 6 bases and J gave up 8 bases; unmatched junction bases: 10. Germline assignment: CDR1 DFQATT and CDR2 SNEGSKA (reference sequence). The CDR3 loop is CSADLSGRGHIQYF. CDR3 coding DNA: TGCAGTGCCGACCTGAGCGGGAGGGGGCACATTCAGTACTTC.

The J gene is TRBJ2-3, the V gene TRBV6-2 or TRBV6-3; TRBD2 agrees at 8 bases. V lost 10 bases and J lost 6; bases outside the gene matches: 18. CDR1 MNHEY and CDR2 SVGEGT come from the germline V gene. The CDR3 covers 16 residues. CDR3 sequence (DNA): TGTGCCACCCTTAAACTCCTAGCGGGCCAACGGGATACGCAGTATTTT. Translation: CATLKLLAGQRDTQYF.

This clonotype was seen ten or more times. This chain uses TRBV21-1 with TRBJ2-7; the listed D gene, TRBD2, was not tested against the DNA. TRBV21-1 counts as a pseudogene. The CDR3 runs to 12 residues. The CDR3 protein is CASSKSGSEQYF. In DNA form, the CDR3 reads TGTGCCAGCAGCAAAAGCGGGAGCGAGCAGTACTTC.

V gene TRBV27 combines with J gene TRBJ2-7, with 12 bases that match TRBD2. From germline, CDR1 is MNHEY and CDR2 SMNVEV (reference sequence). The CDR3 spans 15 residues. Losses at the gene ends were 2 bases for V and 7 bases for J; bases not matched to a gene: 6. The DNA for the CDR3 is TGTGCCAGCAGTTTAGCGGCTAGCGGGAGGGGGGAGCAGTACTTC. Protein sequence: CASSLAASGRGEQYF.

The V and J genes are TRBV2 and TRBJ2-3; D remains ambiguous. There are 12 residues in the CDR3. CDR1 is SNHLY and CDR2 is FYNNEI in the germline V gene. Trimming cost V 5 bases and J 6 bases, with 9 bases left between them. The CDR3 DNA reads TGTGCCAGCAGTCGGCTCCCGGATACGCAGTATTTT. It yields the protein CASSRLPDTQYF.

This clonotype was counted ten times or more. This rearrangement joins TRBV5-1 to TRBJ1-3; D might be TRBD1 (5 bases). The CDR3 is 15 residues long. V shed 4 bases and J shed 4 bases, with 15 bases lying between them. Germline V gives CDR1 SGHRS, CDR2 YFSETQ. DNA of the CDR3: TGCGCCAGCAGCCGCGGGGGGACGGGAGGAAACACCATATATTTT. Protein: CASSRGGTGGNTIYF. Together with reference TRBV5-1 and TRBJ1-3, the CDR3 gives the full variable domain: KAGVTQTPRYLIKTRGQQVTLSCSPISGHRSVSWYQQTPGQGLQFLFEYFSETQRNKGNFPGRFSGRQFSNSRSEMNVSTLELGDSALYLCASSRGGTGGNTIYFGEGSWLTVV.

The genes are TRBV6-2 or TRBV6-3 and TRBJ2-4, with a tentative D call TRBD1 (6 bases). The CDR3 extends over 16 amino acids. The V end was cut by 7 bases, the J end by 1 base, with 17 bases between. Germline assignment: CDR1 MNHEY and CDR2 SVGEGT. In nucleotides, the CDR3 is TGTGCCAGCAAGGGGGTTACGCTGGGGGCCAAAAACATTCAGTACTTC. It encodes CASKGVTLGAKNIQYF.

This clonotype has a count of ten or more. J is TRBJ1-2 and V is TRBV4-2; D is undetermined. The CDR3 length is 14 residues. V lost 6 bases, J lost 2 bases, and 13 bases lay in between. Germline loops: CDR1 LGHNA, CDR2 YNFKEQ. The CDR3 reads CASSPAGRNYGYTF. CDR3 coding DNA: TGTGCCAGCAGTCCGGCGGGCAGGAACTATGGCTACACCTTC.

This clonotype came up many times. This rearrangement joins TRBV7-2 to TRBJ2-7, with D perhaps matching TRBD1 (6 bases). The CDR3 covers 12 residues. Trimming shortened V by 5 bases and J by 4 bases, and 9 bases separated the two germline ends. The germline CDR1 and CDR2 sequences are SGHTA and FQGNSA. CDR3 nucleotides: TGTGCCAGCAGCCCTAGGGGGTACGAGCAGTACTTC. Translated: CASSPRGYEQYF.